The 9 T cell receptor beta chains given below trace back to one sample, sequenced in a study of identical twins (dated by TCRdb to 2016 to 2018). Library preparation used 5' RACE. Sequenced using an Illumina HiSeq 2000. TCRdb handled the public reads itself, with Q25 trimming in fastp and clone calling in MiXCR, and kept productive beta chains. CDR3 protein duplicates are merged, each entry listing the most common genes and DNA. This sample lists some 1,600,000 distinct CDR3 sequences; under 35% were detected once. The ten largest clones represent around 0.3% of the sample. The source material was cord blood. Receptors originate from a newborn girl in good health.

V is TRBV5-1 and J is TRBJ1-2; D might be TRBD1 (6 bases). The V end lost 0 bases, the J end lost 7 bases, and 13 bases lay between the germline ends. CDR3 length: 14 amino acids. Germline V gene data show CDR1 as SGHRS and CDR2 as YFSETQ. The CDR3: CASSLETGSVGYTF. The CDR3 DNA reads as TGCGCCAGCAGCTTGGAGACAGGTAGCGTTGGCTACACCTTC.

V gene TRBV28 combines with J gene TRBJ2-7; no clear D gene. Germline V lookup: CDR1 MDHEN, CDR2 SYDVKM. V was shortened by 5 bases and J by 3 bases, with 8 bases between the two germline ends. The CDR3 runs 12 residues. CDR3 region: CASSTFYYEQYF. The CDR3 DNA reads TGTGCCAGCAGTACCTTTTACTACGAGCAGTACTTC.

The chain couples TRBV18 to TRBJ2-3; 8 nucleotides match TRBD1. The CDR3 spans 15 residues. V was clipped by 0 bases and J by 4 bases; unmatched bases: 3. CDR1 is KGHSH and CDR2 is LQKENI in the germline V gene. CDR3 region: CASSPPNRGADTQYF. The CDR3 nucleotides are TGTGCCAGCTCACCACCGAACAGGGGGGCAGATACGCAGTATTTT.

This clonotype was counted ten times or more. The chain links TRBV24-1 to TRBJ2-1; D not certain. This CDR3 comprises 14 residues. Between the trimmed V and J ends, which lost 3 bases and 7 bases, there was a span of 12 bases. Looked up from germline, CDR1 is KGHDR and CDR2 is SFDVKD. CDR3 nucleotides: TGTGCCACCAGTGATCCCGTTAGGGTGAATGAGCAGTTCTTC. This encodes CATSDPVRVNEQFF.

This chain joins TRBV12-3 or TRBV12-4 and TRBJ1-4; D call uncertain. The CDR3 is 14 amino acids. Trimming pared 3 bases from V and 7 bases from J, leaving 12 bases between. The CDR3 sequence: CASSFSRWGEKLFF. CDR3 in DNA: TGTGCCAGCAGTTTTAGCCGTTGGGGTGAAAAACTGTTTTTT.

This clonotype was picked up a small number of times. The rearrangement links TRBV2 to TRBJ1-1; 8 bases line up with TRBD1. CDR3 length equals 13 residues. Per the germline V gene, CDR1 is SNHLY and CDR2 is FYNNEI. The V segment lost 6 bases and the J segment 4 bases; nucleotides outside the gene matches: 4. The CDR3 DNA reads TGTGCCAGCAGGGACAGGGTGGGCACTGAAGCTTTCTTT. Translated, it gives CASRDRVGTEAFF.

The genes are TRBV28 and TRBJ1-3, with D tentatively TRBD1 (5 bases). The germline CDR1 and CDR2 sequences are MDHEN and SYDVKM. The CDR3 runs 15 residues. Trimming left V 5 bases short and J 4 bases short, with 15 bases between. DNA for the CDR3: TGTGCCAGCAGTAACGATTGGGACGCCGGAAACACCATATATTTT. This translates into CASSNDWDAGNTIYF.

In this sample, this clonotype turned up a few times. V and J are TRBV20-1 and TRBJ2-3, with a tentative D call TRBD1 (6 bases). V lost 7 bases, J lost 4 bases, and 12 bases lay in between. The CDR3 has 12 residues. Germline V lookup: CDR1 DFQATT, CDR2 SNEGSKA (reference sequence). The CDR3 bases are TGCAGTGTCCACAGGGATTCAGATACGCAGTATTTT. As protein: CSVHRDSDTQYF.

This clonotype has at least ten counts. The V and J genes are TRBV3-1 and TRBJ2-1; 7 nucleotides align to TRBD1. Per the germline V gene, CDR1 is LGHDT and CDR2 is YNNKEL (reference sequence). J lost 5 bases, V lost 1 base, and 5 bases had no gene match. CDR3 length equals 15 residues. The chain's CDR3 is CASSQGQGLHNEQFF. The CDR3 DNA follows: TGTGCCAGCAGCCAAGGACAGGGCTTACACAATGAGCAGTTCTTC.